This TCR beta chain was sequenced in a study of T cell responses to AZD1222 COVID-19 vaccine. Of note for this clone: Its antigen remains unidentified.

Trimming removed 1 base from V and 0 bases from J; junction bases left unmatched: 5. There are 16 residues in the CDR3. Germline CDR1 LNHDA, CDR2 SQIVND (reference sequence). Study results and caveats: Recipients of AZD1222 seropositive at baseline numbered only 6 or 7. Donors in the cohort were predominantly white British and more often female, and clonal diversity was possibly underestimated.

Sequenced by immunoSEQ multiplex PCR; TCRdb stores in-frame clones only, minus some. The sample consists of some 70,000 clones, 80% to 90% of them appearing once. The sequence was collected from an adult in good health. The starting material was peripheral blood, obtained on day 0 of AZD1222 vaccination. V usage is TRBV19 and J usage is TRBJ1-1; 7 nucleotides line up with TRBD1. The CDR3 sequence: CASSIGRDRLNTEAFF. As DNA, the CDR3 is TGTGCCAGTAGTATAGGAAGGGACAGACTGAACACTGAAGCTTTCTTT.